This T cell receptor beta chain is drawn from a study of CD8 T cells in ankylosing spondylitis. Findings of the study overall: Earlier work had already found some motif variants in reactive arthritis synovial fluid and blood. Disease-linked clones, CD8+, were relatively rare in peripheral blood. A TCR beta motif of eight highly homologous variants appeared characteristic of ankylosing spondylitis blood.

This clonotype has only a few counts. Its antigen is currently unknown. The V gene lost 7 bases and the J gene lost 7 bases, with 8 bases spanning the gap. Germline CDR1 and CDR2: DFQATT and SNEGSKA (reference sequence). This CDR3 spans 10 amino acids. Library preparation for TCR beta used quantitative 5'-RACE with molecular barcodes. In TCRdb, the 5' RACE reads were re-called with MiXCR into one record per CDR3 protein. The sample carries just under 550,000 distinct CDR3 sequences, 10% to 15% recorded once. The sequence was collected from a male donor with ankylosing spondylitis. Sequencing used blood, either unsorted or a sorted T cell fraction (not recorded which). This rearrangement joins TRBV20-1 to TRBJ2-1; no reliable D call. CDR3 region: CSVSRNEQFF. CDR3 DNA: TGCAGTGTGAGTAGGAATGAGCAGTTCTTC.